The 21 T cell receptor beta chains listed next were all sequenced from one sample in a study of monozygotic twins with inflammatory bowel disease. No DNA is given; TCRdb re-called the 5' RACE reads and lists each CDR3 protein once. This sample lists approximately 150,000 distinct CDR3 sequences; its ten largest clones have 2.4%. Sequenced material: blood. These receptors all come from a human donor with ulcerative colitis or Crohn's disease, or a healthy co-twin of an affected twin (not recorded which).

The chain employs TRBV3-1 and TRBJ1-4; TCRdb indicates TRBD1, and absent DNA this call remains unverified. CDR1 and CDR2 (germline): LGHDT, YNNKEL (reference sequence). This CDR3 spans 16 amino acids. The CDR3 sequence: CASSHVVGTGREKLFF.

The V call is TRBV7-6, the J call TRBJ1-2; TCRdb designates TRBD1, a call that cannot be tested without DNA. The V gene's germline CDR1 is SGHVS and CDR2 FNYEAQ. This CDR3 comprises 12 residues. The CDR3: CANSPGAYGYTF.

The gene calls are TRBV20-1 and TRBJ1-1; the TCRdb call, TRBD1, lacks DNA for checking. Germline lookup yields CDR1 DFQATT and CDR2 SNEGSKA (reference sequence). The CDR3 extends over 15 amino acids. The CDR3 reads CSAHKAGGMNTEAFF.

The chain couples TRBV5-6 to TRBJ2-1. The CDR3 consists of 13 residues. Per the germline V gene, CDR1 is SGHDT and CDR2 is YYEEEE. The CDR3 reads CASSFWANNEQFF. The full variable domain, with the rest looked up from reference TRBV5-6 and TRBJ2-1, is DAGVTQSPTHLIKTRGQQVTLRCSPKSGHDTVSWYQQALGQGPQFIFQYYEEEERQRGNFPDRFSGHQFPNYSSELNVNALLLGDSALYLCASSFWANNEQFFGPGTRLTVL.

The chain has TRBV24-1 and TRBJ2-3; TCRdb's D gene call, TRBD1, goes unchecked for lack of DNA. Germline lookup yields CDR1 KGHDR and CDR2 SFDVKD. The CDR3 is made up of 15 amino acids. The CDR3 protein is CATSDDRGSTDTQYF.

The chain couples TRBV7-2 to TRBJ2-7; checking the TCRdb D call of TRBD1 is not possible without DNA. This CDR3 is built from 14 residues. Germline CDR1 is SGHTA and CDR2 is FQGNSA. CDR3 region: CASSLRTGGYEQYF.

The J gene is TRBJ2-1, the V gene TRBV12-3 or TRBV12-4; TCRdb names TRBD2, which stays unverified in the absence of DNA. CDR3 length equals 15 residues. Here the CDR3 reads CASSLPSGEVNEQFF.

The rearrangement links TRBV7-2 to TRBJ1-5; TCRdb names TRBD1, which stays unverified in the absence of DNA. This CDR3 has 12 amino acids. Germline CDR1 is SGHTA and CDR2 is FQGNSA. The CDR3 is CASSLIQGPQHF. The full variable domain, with the rest looked up from reference TRBV7-2 and TRBJ1-5, is GAGVSQSPSNKVTEKGKDVELRCDPISGHTALYWYRQSLGQGLEFLIYFQGNSAPDKSGLPSDRFSAERTGGSVSTLTIQRTQQEDSAVYLCASSLIQGPQHFGDGTRLSIL.

The genes are TRBV29-1 and TRBJ2-7. Germline lookup yields CDR1 SQVTM and CDR2 ANQGSEA. The CDR3 sequence is 13 residues long. The CDR3 is CSVESSTPYEQYF.

The chain couples TRBV20-1 to TRBJ2-1; the TRBD1 assignment by TCRdb is unverifiable without DNA. In germline, CDR1 is DFQATT, CDR2 SNEGSKA (reference sequence). This CDR3 is built from 13 residues. The CDR3 here is CSATQGSLEEQFF.

CDR3 sequence: CASSLRADPGLTDTQYF. The V call is TRBV28, the J call TRBJ2-3; TCRdb's D gene call, TRBD1, goes unchecked for lack of DNA. CDR1 is MDHEN and CDR2 is SYDVKM in the germline V gene. CDR3 size: 17 residues. Combining the CDR3 with reference TRBV28 and TRBJ2-3 gives the whole variable domain DVKVTQSSRYLVKRTGEKVFLECVQDMDHENMFWYRQDPGLGLRLIYFSYDVKMKEKGDIPEGYSVSREKKERFSLILESASTNQTSMYLCASSLRADPGLTDTQYFGPGTRLTVL.

This chain uses TRBV20-1 with TRBJ1-5; the TRBD1 assignment by TCRdb is unverifiable without DNA. The CDR3 sequence is 14 residues long. CDR1 and CDR2 (germline): DFQATT, SNEGSKA (reference sequence). The CDR3 loop reads CSARTGGDWQPQHF.

This chain joins TRBV7-8 and TRBJ2-7; as DNA is missing, the TRBD2 call by TCRdb cannot be tested. The CDR3 is made up of 15 amino acids. Germline CDR1 SGHVS, CDR2 FQNEAQ. This chain's CDR3 is CASSLMEGLVYEQYF.

Here the CDR3 reads CATSRDIPYEQYF. The rearrangement links TRBV15 to TRBJ2-7. Germline V lookup: CDR1 LNHNV, CDR2 YYDKDF (reference sequence). The CDR3 is 13 residues long.

The chain employs TRBV12-3 or TRBV12-4 and TRBJ2-7. The CDR3 consists of 12 residues. CDR3 region: CASSGSIYEQYF.

V and J are TRBV7-2 and TRBJ1-5; TCRdb's D gene call, TRBD1, goes unchecked for lack of DNA. Germline V gene lookup returns CDR1 SGHTA and CDR2 FQGNSA. This CDR3 contains 15 residues. This chain's CDR3 is CASSLDRGPGQPQHF.

The gene calls are TRBV20-1 and TRBJ2-2; there is no DNA to check the TCRdb D call of TRBD2. The CDR3 totals 17 residues. Germline V gene data show CDR1 as DFQATT and CDR2 as SNEGSKA (reference sequence). The CDR3 loop reads CSASPLSGGPNTGELFF.

The chain has TRBV18 and TRBJ2-3; TCRdb's D call of TRBD1 is untestable without DNA. Germline CDR1 reads KGHSH; CDR2 reads LQKENI. This CDR3 is 16 amino acids long. The CDR3 spells CASSQGQGGGTDTQYF.

The V call is TRBV5-1, the J call TRBJ2-3; no DNA is available, so the TRBD2 call from TCRdb remains unchecked. The CDR3 is 16 residues long. The germline CDR1 and CDR2 sequences are SGHRS and YFSETQ. CDR3 residues: CASSYAGLAAGDTQYF. Supplemented by reference TRBV5-1 and TRBJ2-3, the full variable domain reads KAGVTQTPRYLIKTRGQQVTLSCSPISGHRSVSWYQQTPGQGLQFLFEYFSETQRNKGNFPGRFSGRQFSNSRSEMNVSTLELGDSALYLCASSYAGLAAGDTQYFGPGTRLTVL.

This chain uses TRBV5-6 with TRBJ2-1; the TRBD2 assignment by TCRdb is unverifiable without DNA. The length of the CDR3 is 15 residues. The germline CDR1 and CDR2 sequences are SGHDT and YYEEEE. The CDR3 region is CASSSSGLAGGEQFF.

This chain connects TRBV6-2 or TRBV6-3 to TRBJ1-1; TCRdb lists TRBD1, though no DNA is available to test this call. The CDR3 is 13 residues long. Germline loops: CDR1 MNHEY, CDR2 SVGEGT. The CDR3 spells CASSYGGGTEAFF.